The 15 T cell receptor beta chains in this list originate from one sample, sequenced in a study of T cell responses to AZD1222 COVID-19 vaccine. Clones were read by immunoSEQ multiplex PCR, and TCRdb kept only the in-frame ones, dropping some. The sample contains 130,000 or so clones, about 86% of which appear only once. The material was peripheral blood, obtained on day 0 of AZD1222 vaccination. The receptors stem from an adult in good health.

This chain links TRBV5-1 with TRBJ1-5; D gene uncertain. Trimming stripped 0 bases from V and 5 bases from J, with 18 bases between. This CDR3 is built from 17 residues. Per the germline V gene, CDR1 is SGHRS and CDR2 is YFSETQ. CDR3 loop: CASSLDPGSGNDQPQHF. In DNA form, the CDR3 reads TGCGCCAGCAGCTTGGACCCGGGGTCGGGGAACGATCAGCCCCAGCATTTT.

The rearrangement links TRBV7-9 to TRBJ1-2; the D gene is possibly TRBD1 (5 bases). Germline V gives CDR1 SEHNR, CDR2 FQNEAQ (reference sequence). The CDR3 sequence is 12 residues long. The germline V and J ends were trimmed by 3 bases and 7 bases, with 9 bases remaining between them. Written as DNA, the CDR3 is TGTGCCAGCAGCTTGGACCAGGGTGGCTACACCTTC. This translates into CASSLDQGGYTF.

This chain connects TRBV5-1 to TRBJ2-2, with TRBD2 matching 14 bases. CDR1 and CDR2 (germline): SGHRS, YFSETQ. V trimming: 4 bases; J trimming: 5 bases; junction bases outside the gene matches: 4. The CDR3 spans 16 residues. CDR3 nucleotide sequence: TGCGCCAGCAGCCAAGGGACTAGCGGGAGAACCGGGGAGCTGTTTTTT. Its protein is CASSQGTSGRTGELFF.

This clone was recorded only once. This sequence joins TRBV5-1 and TRBJ2-5; TRBD1 matches 7 bases. The CDR3 is 14 amino acids. Germline CDR1 reads SGHRS; CDR2 reads YFSETQ. V lost 2 bases to trimming and J lost 3 bases; unmatched junction nucleotides: 4. The CDR3 nucleotides are TGCGCCAGCAGCTTAAATACAGGGGAAGAGACCCAGTACTTC. This codes for CASSLNTGEETQYF.

The chain couples TRBV7-9 to TRBJ2-1, with D unresolved. This CDR3 region has 12 residues. CDR1 and CDR2 (germline): SEHNR, FQNEAQ (reference sequence). V lost 5 bases to trimming and J lost 5 bases, with 7 bases between them. CDR3 coding DNA: TGTGCCAGCAGCGTCCAGGACAATGAGCAGTTCTTC. As protein: CASSVQDNEQFF.

The V call is TRBV15, the J call TRBJ1-2; D unresolved. V lost 0 bases, J lost 1 base, and 12 bases lay in between. This CDR3 region has 16 residues. Germline V gene sequence: CDR1 LNHNV, CDR2 YYDKDF (reference sequence). The chain's CDR3 is CATSRDVAANNYGYTF. Written as DNA, the CDR3 is TGTGCCACCAGCAGAGATGTAGCAGCGAATAACTATGGCTACACCTTC.

This sequence joins TRBV13 and TRBJ2-1, with D maybe TRBD2 (6 bases). With 6 bases removed from V and 7 bases from J, the gap between germline ends came to 16 bases. CDR1 and CDR2 from the germline V gene are PRHDT and FYEKMQ (reference sequence). This CDR3 has 14 amino acids. CDR3 bases: TGTGCCAGCAGGGAAGGAGGGTTACAAAATGAGCAGTTCTTC. Translation gives CASREGGLQNEQFF.

The rearrangement joins TRBV4-1 to TRBJ1-5; no definite D call. Between the trimmed V and J ends, which lost 1 base and 6 bases, there was a span of 16 bases. Germline CDR1 reads MGHRA; CDR2 reads YSYEKL. This CDR3 spans 16 amino acids. The CDR3, as DNA: TGCGCCAGCAGCCAAGTTGTGAGAAGGTCGGGTCAGCCCCAGCATTTT. Residues: CASSQVVRRSGQPQHF.

The chain couples TRBV13 to TRBJ2-7; TRBD2 might be the D (6 bases). The V end was cut by 5 bases, the J end by 0 bases, with 17 bases between. The CDR3 is 16 residues long. Germline-derived CDR1 and CDR2 are PRHDT and FYEKMQ (reference sequence). The DNA for the CDR3 is TGTGCCAGCAGCGAAGAAACTAGCCGTAGCTCCTACGAGCAGTACTTC. This gives the protein CASSEETSRSSYEQYF.

The chain couples TRBV5-1 to TRBJ2-3, with TRBD1 matching over 8 bases. CDR1 is SGHRS and CDR2 is YFSETQ in the germline V gene. The V segment lost 7 bases and the J segment 2 bases; nucleotides outside the gene matches: 6. This CDR3 is 14 amino acids long. The CDR3 bases are TGCGCCAGCGGAACAGGGGGGTACACAGATACGCAGTATTTT. Translation gives CASGTGGYTDTQYF.

The V and J genes are TRBV6-1 and TRBJ1-1; D is possibly TRBD1 (5 bases). Per the germline V gene, CDR1 is MNHNS and CDR2 is SASEGT. The length of the CDR3 is 13 residues. Between the trimmed V and J ends, which lost 3 bases and 7 bases, there was a span of 12 bases. The CDR3 is CASSEGQINEAFF. The CDR3 coding sequence is TGTGCCAGCAGTGAGGGGCAGATAAATGAAGCTTTCTTT.

V is TRBV4-1 and J is TRBJ2-7; 8 bases align to TRBD2. In germline, CDR1 is MGHRA, CDR2 YSYEKL. J lost 3 bases, V lost 3 bases, and 1 base had no gene match. The CDR3 is 13 amino acids. The CDR3: CASSQGTSYEQYF. The DNA for the CDR3 is TGCGCCAGCAGCCAGGGGACTAGCTACGAGCAGTACTTC.

The chain uses TRBV3-1 (or the pseudogene TRBV3-2) and TRBJ2-1, with D possibly matching TRBD1 (5 bases). Between the trimmed V and J ends, which lost 0 bases and 10 bases, there was a span of 10 bases. Per the germline V gene, CDR1 is LGHDT and CDR2 is YNNKEL (reference sequence). The CDR3 is made up of 13 amino acids. The CDR3 DNA sequence: TGTGCCAGCAGCCAAGACAGGGCAAGAGAGCAGTTCTTC. Translation: CASSQDRAREQFF.

This clone was found a few times. The V and J genes are TRBV10-3 and TRBJ2-6; 9 bases fit TRBD1. The trim removed 4 bases at V and 1 base at J, leaving 11 bases unmatched. Germline CDR1 is ENHRY and CDR2 is SYGVKD. CDR3 length: 19 amino acids. The CDR3 DNA is TGTGCCATCAGTGTGCACCCGGGACAGGGAGGGTCTGGGGCCAACGTCCTGACTTTC. This sequence encodes CAISVHPGQGGSGANVLTF.

The rearrangement uses TRBV5-6 and TRBJ1-2, with 9 bases aligning to TRBD1. Trimming took 2 bases from V and 5 from J; bases not matched to a gene: 1. The V gene's germline CDR1 is SGHDT and CDR2 YYEEEE. CDR3 length: 13 amino acids. The CDR3 coding sequence is TGTGCCAGCAGCTTTGGACAGGGGTATGGCTACACCTTC. This encodes CASSFGQGYGYTF.